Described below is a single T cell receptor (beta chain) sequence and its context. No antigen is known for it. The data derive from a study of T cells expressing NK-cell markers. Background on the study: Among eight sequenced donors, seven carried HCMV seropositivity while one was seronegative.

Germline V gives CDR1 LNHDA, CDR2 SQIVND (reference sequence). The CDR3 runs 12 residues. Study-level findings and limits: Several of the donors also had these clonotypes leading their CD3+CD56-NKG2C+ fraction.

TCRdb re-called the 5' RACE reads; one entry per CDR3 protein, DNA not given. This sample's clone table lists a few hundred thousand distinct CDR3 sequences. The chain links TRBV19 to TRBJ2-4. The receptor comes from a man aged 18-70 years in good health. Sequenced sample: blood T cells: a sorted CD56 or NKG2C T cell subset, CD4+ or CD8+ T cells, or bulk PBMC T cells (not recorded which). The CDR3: CASSLTKNIQYF.